Following are 16 T cell receptor beta chains from one sample sequenced in a study of T cell responses to AZD1222 COVID-19 vaccine. Data came from immunoSEQ multiplex PCR; TCRdb stores just in-frame clones and leaves some out. Seen here are about 70,000 clones, 75% to 90% observed once, and the top ten hold roughly 22%. Specimen: peripheral blood, collected on day 0 of AZD1222 vaccination. The receptor source for this set is an adult in good health.

The count of this clone is one. This rearrangement joins TRBV7-6 to TRBJ2-1, with TRBD2 matching 8 bases. CDR3 size: 15 residues. Germline V gene lookup returns CDR1 SGHVS and CDR2 FNYEAQ. The ends lost 7 bases at V and 4 bases at J; junction bases unmatched: 9. This chain's CDR3 is CASTSLSGTYNEQFF. For the CDR3, the DNA is TGTGCCAGCACGTCTCTTAGCGGGACGTACAATGAGCAGTTCTTC.

The chain links TRBV7-9 to TRBJ1-1, with 8 bases aligning to TRBD1. The ends lost 2 bases at V and 3 bases at J; junction bases unmatched: 11. Germline V lookup: CDR1 SEHNR, CDR2 FQNEAQ (reference sequence). The CDR3 is 17 residues long. The CDR3 DNA follows: TGTGCCAGCAGCTTACCTTCGACAGGGGAAATGGACACTGAAGCTTTCTTT. This codes for CASSLPSTGEMDTEAFF.

The chain recombines TRBV14 with TRBJ2-1; D not certain. CDR3 length: 13 amino acids. The V and J ends lost 4 bases and 5 bases respectively, with 9 bases between them. Germline assignment: CDR1 SGHDN and CDR2 FVKESK. The CDR3 is CASSPTNHNEQFF. The CDR3 nucleotides read TGTGCCAGCAGCCCCACCAACCACAATGAGCAGTTCTTC.

The gene calls are TRBV7-9 and TRBJ1-1; TRBD1 aligns across 9 bases. CDR3 size: 16 residues. The germline CDR1 and CDR2 sequences are SEHNR and FQNEAQ (reference sequence). V dropped 5 bases and J dropped 2; count of bases not matched to a gene: 9. CDR3: CASSRTGVGYNTEAFF. For the CDR3, the DNA is TGTGCCAGCAGCAGGACAGGGGTTGGCTATAACACTGAAGCTTTCTTT.

This clone was seen a few times. The chain employs TRBV10-3 and TRBJ2-7, with 7 bases aligning to TRBD1. Germline-derived CDR1 and CDR2 are ENHRY and SYGVKD. The CDR3 length is 16 residues. The V gene end was trimmed by 3 bases and the J gene end by 0 bases; junction bases not matched to a gene: 8. This CDR3 is CAISDGTAKSSYEQYF. CDR3 bases: TGTGCCATCAGTGATGGGACAGCTAAAAGCTCCTACGAGCAGTACTTC.

Regarding this clone: A read error may account for a junction end that differs from germline. The chain couples TRBV28 to TRBJ2-1; D perhaps matches TRBD2 (6 bases). CDR1 MDHEN and CDR2 SYDVKM come from the germline V gene. This CDR3 is 11 amino acids long. The DNA for the CDR3 is TGTGCCAGCAGTTCTGAGCCGGGAGCGGTCTTC. Translating gives CASSSEPGAVF. Complete variable domain (other parts from reference TRBV28 and TRBJ2-1): DVKVTQSSRYLVKRTGEKVFLECVQDMDHENMFWYRQDPGLGLRLIYFSYDVKMKEKGDIPEGYSVSREKKERFSLILESASTNQTSMYLCASSSEPGAVFGPGTRLTVL.

J is TRBJ1-3 and V is TRBV5-1; the D is unclear. CDR1 and CDR2 (germline): SGHRS, YFSETQ. The CDR3 has 13 amino acids. Deletions cut 2 bases from V and 4 bases from J, with 7 bases between. DNA for the CDR3: TGCGCCAGCAGCTTCGCCCTCGGAAACACCATATATTTT. It translates to CASSFALGNTIYF.

The rearrangement joins TRBV18 to TRBJ2-3; D unclear. The V end lost 3 bases, the J end lost 5 bases, and 6 bases lay between the germline ends. The germline CDR1 and CDR2 sequences are KGHSH and LQKENI. The CDR3 is 12 amino acids. In nucleotides, the CDR3 is TGTGCCAGCTCACCCCCAGGAGATACGCAGTATTTT. This codes for CASSPPGDTQYF.

This clone has a single count. The V and J genes are TRBV30 and TRBJ2-7; 10 bases line up with TRBD2. This CDR3 spans 14 amino acids. CDR1 GTSNPN and CDR2 SVGIG come from the germline V gene (reference sequence). J gave up 6 bases and V 3 bases, and 8 bases lay outside the gene matches. The CDR3 loop reads CAWRLAGSFGEQYF. DNA of the CDR3: TGTGCCTGGAGACTAGCGGGATCATTCGGCGAGCAGTACTTC. Full variable domain (outside the CDR3, taken from reference TRBV30 and TRBJ2-7): SQTIHQWPATLVQPVGSPLSLECTVEGTSNPNLYWYRQAAGRGLQLLFYSVGIGQISSEVPQNLSASRPQDRQFILSSKKLLLSDSGFYLCAWRLAGSFGEQYFGPGTRLTVT.

Here the CDR3 DNA reads TGCAGTGCTACGCATTTGAGTGGCTACACCTTC. Amino acids: CSATHLSGYTF. This chain connects TRBV20-1 to TRBJ1-2, with unresolved D. The CDR3 length is 11 residues. V was clipped by 4 bases and J by 7 bases, with 10 bases between them. The germline V gene encodes CDR1 DFQATT and CDR2 SNEGSKA (reference sequence).

This rearrangement joins TRBV5-6 to TRBJ2-2; D possibly matches TRBD1 or TRBD2 (5 bases each). Germline assignment: CDR1 SGHDT and CDR2 YYEEEE. Trimming pared 5 bases from V and 6 bases from J, leaving 23 bases between. The CDR3 has 17 amino acids. The CDR3 spells CASRSTPTGTSPGELFF. In nucleotides, the CDR3 is TGTGCCAGCAGGAGTACCCCAACGGGGACGAGCCCCGGGGAGCTGTTTTTT.

This clone has only one observation. J is TRBJ2-7 and V is TRBV3-1 (or the pseudogene TRBV3-2); 10 bases agree with TRBD2. V gave up 5 bases and J gave up 3 bases; unmatched junction bases: 7. CDR1 and CDR2 from the germline V gene are LGHDT and YNNKEL (reference sequence). The length of the CDR3 is 15 residues. The CDR3 region has the DNA TGTGCCAGCAGCTCGCTACTAGCGGGAAGCTACGAGCAGTACTTC. This encodes CASSSLLAGSYEQYF.

The chain carries TRBV3-1 (or the pseudogene TRBV3-2) and TRBJ2-6, with TRBD2 matching over 8 bases. The V and J ends lost 1 base and 0 bases, in that order; junction bases with no gene match: 11. Germline loops: CDR1 LGHDT, CDR2 YNNKEL (reference sequence). The CDR3 contains 20 residues. CDR3 DNA: TGTGCCAGCAGCCAAGGAGTCGGGGGGGCTGGAAACTCTGGGGCCAACGTCCTGACTTTC. It codes for CASSQGVGGAGNSGANVLTF.

This chain's CDR3 is CASSLDRRGTQDGYTF. The CDR3 DNA reads as TGTGCCAGCAGCTTAGATCGTCGAGGGACGCAGGATGGCTACACCTTC. The chain combines TRBV11-2 with TRBJ1-2, with D perhaps TRBD1 (5 bases). This CDR3 contains 16 residues. V was shortened by 0 bases and J by 6 bases, with 17 bases between the two germline ends. Germline V CDR1 and CDR2: SGHAT, FQNNGV.

In this sample, this clone turned up a few times. The V gene is TRBV3-1 (or the pseudogene TRBV3-2), the J gene TRBJ2-1, with D perhaps being TRBD1 or TRBD2 (6 bases each). The CDR3 is 14 residues long. With 1 base removed from V and 10 bases from J, the gap between germline ends came to 14 bases. In germline, CDR1 is LGHDT, CDR2 YNNKEL (reference sequence). CDR3 loop: CASSQVDRRVEQFF. The CDR3 nucleotides are TGTGCCAGCAGCCAAGTTGACAGGAGGGTCGAGCAGTTCTTC.

V usage is TRBV6-6 and J usage is TRBJ2-3; no reliable D call. Trimming cost V 6 bases and J 5 bases, with 12 bases left between them. CDR1 is MNHNY, CDR2 SVGAGI, per germline (reference sequence). This CDR3 contains 13 residues. This CDR3 is CASRGRLGDTQYF. The CDR3 region has the DNA TGTGCCAGCAGAGGCCGTTTGGGAGATACGCAGTATTTT.